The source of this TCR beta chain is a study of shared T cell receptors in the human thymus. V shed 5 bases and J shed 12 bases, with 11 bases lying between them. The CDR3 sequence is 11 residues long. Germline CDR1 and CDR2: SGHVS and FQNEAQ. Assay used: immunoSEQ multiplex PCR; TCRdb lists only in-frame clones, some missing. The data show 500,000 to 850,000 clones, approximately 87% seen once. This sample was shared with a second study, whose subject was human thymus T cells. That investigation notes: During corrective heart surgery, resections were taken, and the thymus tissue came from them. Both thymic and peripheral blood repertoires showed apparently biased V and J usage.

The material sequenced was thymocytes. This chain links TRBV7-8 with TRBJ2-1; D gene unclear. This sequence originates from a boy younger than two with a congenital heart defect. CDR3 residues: CASSLNSGQFF. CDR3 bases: TGTGCCAGCAGCCTGAATAGTGGGCAGTTCTTC. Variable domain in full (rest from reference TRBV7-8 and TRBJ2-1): GAGVSQSPRYKVAKRGQDVALRCDPISGHVSLFWYQQALGQGPEFLTYFQNEAQLDKSGLPSDRFFAERPEGSVSTLKIQRTQQEDSAVYLCASSLNSGQFFGPGTRLTVL.